Following are 2 T cell receptor beta chains from one sample sequenced in a study of T cell responses to AZD1222 COVID-19 vaccine. Measured with immunoSEQ multiplex PCR; TCRdb has only the in-frame clones, and not every one. The data contain 95,000 to 150,000 clones, roughly 90% of them seen just once; the ten biggest clones take up nearly 4.5%. Sequencing was performed on peripheral blood, taken on day 0 of AZD1222 vaccination. These receptors were collected from an adult in good health.

V usage is TRBV6-5 and J usage is TRBJ1-1, with D tentatively TRBD1 (6 bases). Trimming took 0 bases from V and 9 from J, leaving 14 bases between them. CDR3 size: 14 residues. Germline V CDR1 and CDR2: MNHEY, SVGAGI. The CDR3 region is CASSYSRDKTQAFF. The CDR3 nucleotides are TGTGCCAGCAGTTACTCACGGGACAAGACTCAAGCTTTCTTT.

About this clone: The junction shows a germline mismatch at one end, possibly a read error. The V gene is TRBV5-8, the J gene TRBJ1-5, with 7 bases identical to TRBD1. Looked up from germline, CDR1 is SGHTS and CDR2 is YDEGEE. CDR3 length: 12 residues. The CDR3 protein is CASSLTVGTAVF. CDR3 bases: TGTGCCAGCAGCTTGACGGTCGGGACAGCCGTTTTT.